Listed here are 10 T cell receptor beta chains from one sample, sequenced in a study of blood T cell repertoires in COVID-19. Method: immunoSEQ multiplex PCR; TCRdb's copy keeps in-frame clones and lacks some. The sample lists 260,000 or so clones; nearly 90% were seen once. The sample comprised peripheral blood. The origin of the receptors is a man aged 18 to 30 with active or convalescent COVID-19.

The chain has TRBV5-1 and TRBJ1-1; TRBD1 matches 12 bases. Germline V lookup: CDR1 SGHRS, CDR2 YFSETQ. The CDR3 covers 17 residues. J was trimmed by 1 base and V by 4 bases; bases with no gene match: 8. The CDR3 region has the DNA TGCGCCAGCAGCATGCCCGGGACAGGGGGCAAGAACACTGAAGCTTTCTTT. This gives the protein CASSMPGTGGKNTEAFF.

The V call is TRBV10-3, the J call TRBJ1-2; D call uncertain. The CDR3 consists of 13 residues. The germline V gene has CDR1 ENHRY and CDR2 SYGVKD. Trimming shortened V by 0 bases and J by 5 bases, and 7 bases separated the two germline ends. The CDR3 loop is CAISESRGYGYTF. The CDR3 bases are TGTGCCATCAGTGAGTCCCGGGGATATGGCTACACCTTC.

V and J are TRBV4-1 and TRBJ2-5; 7 bases fit TRBD1. Germline CDR1 is MGHRA and CDR2 is YSYEKL. CDR3 length: 15 residues. The junction had 7 bases not matched to a gene; V was cut back by 1 base and J by 5 bases. The CDR3 nucleotides are TGCGCCAGCAGCCAAGCGCAGGGGGTGGTGGAGACCCAGTACTTC. Protein sequence: CASSQAQGVVETQYF.

Written as DNA, the CDR3 is TGTGCCAGCTCACCACGGCAGGGTATTCAGCCCCAGCATTTT. Its translation: CASSPRQGIQPQHF. V usage is TRBV18 and J usage is TRBJ1-5; D is possibly TRBD1 (5 bases). This CDR3 contains 14 residues. V gave up 1 base and J gave up 6 bases, with 10 bases separating them. The germline V gene has CDR1 KGHSH and CDR2 LQKENI.

J is TRBJ2-7 and V is TRBV19; 9 bases align to TRBD1. Germline V CDR1 and CDR2: LNHDA, SQIVND (reference sequence). Unmatched junction bases numbered 6, after V lost 5 bases and J lost 4 bases. This CDR3 spans 14 amino acids. CDR3 protein: CASSPGQGLYEQYF. The CDR3 coding sequence is TGTGCCAGTAGTCCCGGACAGGGGTTATACGAGCAGTACTTC.

The genes are TRBV4-1 and TRBJ1-2; perhaps TRBD1 as D (5 bases). The CDR3 sequence is 16 residues long. V lost 0 bases and J lost 1, with 12 bases in between. From germline, CDR1 is MGHRA and CDR2 YSYEKL. The CDR3 region has the DNA TGCGCCAGCAGCCAAGAAGGCAGGGCGGTTAACTATGGCTACACCTTC. Protein product: CASSQEGRAVNYGYTF.

Remarks on this clone: The sample contains more than one DNA sequence encoding this CDR3. This rearrangement joins TRBV19 to TRBJ2-2; tentative D call: TRBD2 (6 bases). The CDR3 runs 15 residues. The germline CDR1 and CDR2 sequences are LNHDA and SQIVND (reference sequence). The V gene lost 2 bases and the J gene lost 4 bases, with 11 bases spanning the gap. CDR3 region: CASSISGSGTGELFF. Written as DNA, the CDR3 is TGTGCCAGTAGTATAAGCGGGTCGGGCACCGGGGAGCTGTTTTTT.

The chain employs TRBV5-1 and TRBJ1-1; 7 nucleotides match TRBD1. Trimming took 4 bases from V and 4 from J; bases not matched to a gene: 10. CDR3 size: 15 residues. Germline V gives CDR1 SGHRS, CDR2 YFSETQ. DNA for the CDR3: TGCGCCAGCAGCACCCTACAGGGGTTGAGCACTGAAGCTTTCTTT. Protein product: CASSTLQGLSTEAFF.

This clone has more than one count but fewer than ten. V gene TRBV11-2 combines with J gene TRBJ2-7; no clear D gene. The ends were cut back, 2 bases at V and 0 bases at J, with 14 bases in the middle. Germline V gene data show CDR1 as SGHAT and CDR2 as FQNNGV. CDR3 length: 16 residues. The CDR3 nucleotides are TGTGCCAGCAGCTTAATTAGGCGGAGTACCTCCTACGAGCAGTACTTC. Translating gives CASSLIRRSTSYEQYF.

The chain combines TRBV9 with TRBJ1-1, with 10 bases fitting TRBD1. The CDR3 contains 15 residues. Unmatched junction bases numbered 8, after V lost 3 bases and J lost 6 bases. Germline lookup yields CDR1 SGDLS and CDR2 YYNGEE. As DNA, the CDR3 is TGTGCCAGCAGCGAAGGGACAGGGGAGGCCTCTGAAGCTTTCTTT. Its translation is CASSEGTGEASEAFF.